The 32 T cell receptor beta chains below come from one sample, sequenced in a study of blood T cell repertoires in COVID-19. Here immunoSEQ multiplex PCR was the method, and the copy in TCRdb shows in-frame clones only, minus some. The data show approximately 220,000 clones, with around 85% seen just once and roughly 0.7% held by the top ten. Sequencing was carried out using peripheral blood. The receptors shown here come from a middle-aged man with acute or convalescent COVID-19.

The rearrangement uses TRBV6-5 and TRBJ1-4, with D hard to call. CDR1 is MNHEY and CDR2 is SVGAGI in the germline V gene. Trimming left V 6 bases short and J 5 bases short, with 10 bases between. The CDR3 is made up of 13 amino acids. CDR3 loop: CASSPGTNEKLFF. DNA for the CDR3: TGTGCCAGCAGCCCAGGTACCAATGAAAAACTGTTTTTT.

The V gene is TRBV5-1, the J gene TRBJ2-1, with 13 nucleotides matching TRBD2. The V gene's germline CDR1 is SGHRS and CDR2 YFSETQ. Unmatched junction bases numbered 1, after V lost 0 bases and J lost 4 bases. CDR3 length: 16 residues. The CDR3 region is CASSLGGLAGYNEQFF. Written as DNA, the CDR3 is TGCGCCAGCAGCTTGGGGGGACTAGCGGGGTACAATGAGCAGTTCTTC.

This chain links TRBV5-1 with TRBJ2-5, with 7 bases lining up with TRBD2. The CDR3 is made up of 17 amino acids. Germline CDR1 reads SGHRS; CDR2 reads YFSETQ. V trimming: 3 bases; J trimming: 2 bases; junction bases outside the gene matches: 13. CDR3 DNA: TGCGCCAGCAGCTCCGGGGGAGGGGTCCAAGATCAAGAGACCCAGTACTTC. Translating it yields CASSSGGGVQDQETQYF.

The CDR3 region is CASSIGRRRGLDYGYTF. For the CDR3, the DNA is TGTGCCAGTAGTATAGGGCGTAGGAGGGGGCTGGACTATGGCTACACCTTC. V gene TRBV19 combines with J gene TRBJ1-2; 7 bases map to TRBD1. After removal of 1 base from V and 3 bases from J, the junction contained 11 bases not matched to a gene. Germline loops: CDR1 LNHDA, CDR2 SQIVND (reference sequence). The CDR3 is 17 residues long.

The chain has TRBV14 and TRBJ1-4; the D is unclear. CDR3 length: 18 residues. V gave up 0 bases and J gave up 8 bases, with 22 bases separating them. The germline V gene has CDR1 SGHDN and CDR2 FVKESK. The CDR3 region is CASSQEGLGSTTREKLFF. The CDR3 nucleotides read TGTGCCAGCAGCCAAGAAGGCTTGGGGAGCACCACCCGGGAAAAACTGTTTTTT.

The chain carries TRBV2 and TRBJ2-1; TRBD1 agrees at 9 bases. V trimming: 5 bases; J trimming: 9 bases; junction bases outside the gene matches: 8. This CDR3 region has 14 residues. Per germline, CDR1 SNHLY and CDR2 FYNNEI. Written as DNA, the CDR3 is TGTGCCAGCAGTTACCCTACAGGGGGCAGTGAGCAGTTCTTC. Its translation: CASSYPTGGSEQFF.

The V gene is TRBV11-2, the J gene TRBJ2-2, with 7 bases fitting TRBD2. Per germline, CDR1 SGHAT and CDR2 FQNNGV. Unmatched junction bases numbered 8, after V lost 1 base and J lost 3 bases. This CDR3 contains 17 residues. CDR3 DNA sequence: TGTGCCAGCAGCTTAGTGGGGTCTAGCGGCTACACCGGGGAGCTGTTTTTT. It specifies CASSLVGSSGYTGELFF.

The rearrangement joins TRBV28 to TRBJ2-7; 8 nucleotides match TRBD1. J gave up 2 bases and V 6 bases, and 9 bases lay outside the gene matches. The CDR3 contains 15 residues. Germline CDR1 is MDHEN and CDR2 is SYDVKM. The CDR3 nucleotides read TGTGCCAGCAGACCCGGACAGGGTGGGACCTACGAGCAGTACTTC. The encoded protein is CASRPGQGGTYEQYF. Full variable domain (rest looked up from reference TRBV28 and TRBJ2-7): DVKVTQSSRYLVKRTGEKVFLECVQDMDHENMFWYRQDPGLGLRLIYFSYDVKMKEKGDIPEGYSVSREKKERFSLILESASTNQTSMYLCASRPGQGGTYEQYFGPGTRLTVT.

The rearrangement uses TRBV5-8 and TRBJ1-1, with a weak D call TRBD1 (6 bases). V was cut by 0 bases and J by 10 bases, with 19 bases left in between. The CDR3 runs 15 residues. Germline CDR1 SGHTS, CDR2 YDEGEE. The CDR3 sequence: CASSLVDGGDLGAFF. In DNA form, the CDR3 reads TGTGCCAGCAGCTTGGTGGATGGGGGCGACCTAGGAGCTTTCTTT.

The chain recombines TRBV9 with TRBJ2-7; TRBD2 agrees at 11 bases. Trimming removed 4 bases from V and 11 bases from J; junction bases left unmatched: 11. The CDR3 length is 14 residues. Germline V lookup: CDR1 SGDLS, CDR2 YYNGEE. This chain's CDR3 is CASSLGVSSGRKYF. The CDR3 coding sequence is TGTGCCAGCAGCCTCGGAGTGTCTAGCGGGAGGAAGTACTTC.

The J gene is TRBJ2-2, the V gene TRBV11-2, with D maybe TRBD1 (6 bases). V lost 6 bases, J lost 5 bases, and 16 bases lay in between. Germline CDR1 is SGHAT and CDR2 is FQNNGV. The CDR3 is 15 residues long. The CDR3 loop is CASSHGQGWTGELFF. In DNA, the CDR3 is TGTGCCAGCAGTCATGGGCAGGGGTGGACCGGGGAGCTGTTTTTT.

This clone appeared once. This sequence joins TRBV7-2 and TRBJ2-5; the D is unclear. The V end lost 2 bases, the J end lost 3 bases, and 7 bases lay between the germline ends. From germline, CDR1 is SGHTA and CDR2 FQGNSA. The CDR3 length is 13 residues. CDR3 sequence: CASSLKREETQYF. For the CDR3, the DNA is TGTGCCAGCAGCTTAAAGAGAGAAGAGACCCAGTACTTC.

The DNA for the CDR3 is TGTGCCAGCAGTGCTACGGGACTAGTAATCTACGAGCAGTACTTC. Its translation is CASSATGLVIYEQYF. The chain carries TRBV27 and TRBJ2-7; TRBD2 aligns across 8 bases. This CDR3 has 15 amino acids. CDR1 MNHEY and CDR2 SMNVEV come from the germline V gene (reference sequence). V lost 5 bases to trimming and J lost 3 bases; unmatched junction nucleotides: 9.

The V gene is TRBV5-6, the J gene TRBJ2-1; D possibly corresponds to TRBD2 (5 bases). In germline, CDR1 is SGHDT, CDR2 YYEEEE. Trimming pared 4 bases from V and 10 bases from J, leaving 18 bases between. The CDR3 contains 14 residues. CDR3 sequence: CASSPFALPGEQFF. The CDR3 DNA follows: TGTGCCAGCAGCCCATTTGCCCTCCCGGGAGAGCAGTTCTTC.

The chain couples TRBV19 to TRBJ2-1; D possibly corresponds to TRBD2 (5 bases). The CDR3 contains 17 residues. Trimming removed 2 bases at V and 1 base at J, with 15 bases between. In germline, CDR1 is LNHDA, CDR2 SQIVND (reference sequence). CDR3: CASSILMSGGSYNEQFF. The DNA of the CDR3 is TGTGCCAGTAGTATACTTATGAGTGGCGGGTCCTACAATGAGCAGTTCTTC.

The chain employs TRBV5-1 and TRBJ1-4; D remains ambiguous. V was pared by 0 bases and J by 4 bases, with 7 bases between. Germline V gene lookup returns CDR1 SGHRS and CDR2 YFSETQ. The CDR3 is made up of 14 amino acids. The CDR3 DNA sequence: TGCGCCAGCAGCTTGGGGCAGCGTAATGAAAAACTGTTTTTT. Its translation is CASSLGQRNEKLFF.

The chain is built from TRBV19 and TRBJ1-5; 8 bases fit TRBD1. Germline V CDR1 and CDR2: LNHDA, SQIVND (reference sequence). The trim removed 5 bases at V and 2 bases at J, leaving 8 bases unmatched. CDR3 length: 16 amino acids. This chain's CDR3 is CASSAVQGVGNQPQHF. Written as DNA, the CDR3 is TGTGCCAGTAGTGCTGTACAGGGGGTAGGCAATCAGCCCCAGCATTTT. Using reference TRBV19 and TRBJ1-5 for the parts outside the CDR3, the full variable domain is DGGITQSPKYLFRKEGQNVTLSCEQNLNHDAMYWYRQDPGQGLRLIYYSQIVNDFQKGDIAEGYSVSREKKESFPLTVTSAQKNPTAFYLCASSAVQGVGNQPQHFGDGTRLSIL.

The rearrangement links TRBV6-2 or TRBV6-3 to TRBJ2-7, with D hard to call. V gave up 6 bases and J gave up 6 bases, with 12 bases separating them. The V gene's germline CDR1 is MNHEY and CDR2 SVGEGT. The CDR3 length is 12 residues. CDR3 sequence reads: CASSPLGVEQYF. The DNA for the CDR3 is TGTGCCAGCAGCCCACTTGGTGTCGAGCAGTACTTC.

This chain connects TRBV19 to TRBJ2-3; D possibly corresponds to TRBD1 (5 bases). Deletions cut 5 bases from V and 1 base from J, with 13 bases between. CDR1 is LNHDA and CDR2 is SQIVND in the germline V gene (reference sequence). The CDR3 contains 15 residues. The CDR3 DNA follows: TGTGCCAGTAGTGCTAACCCAGGGCGCACAGATACGCAGTATTTT. It is translated as CASSANPGRTDTQYF.

The genes are TRBV19 and TRBJ2-5; 9 bases line up with TRBD2. The CDR3 is 14 amino acids. V lost 10 bases and J lost 4; bases outside the gene matches: 10. Germline assignment: CDR1 LNHDA and CDR2 SQIVND (reference sequence). CDR3 loop: CATRGSGGRETQYF. The CDR3 DNA follows: TGTGCCACCCGGGGTAGCGGGGGCCGAGAGACCCAGTACTTC. The whole variable domain, remainder taken from reference TRBV19 and TRBJ2-5, is DGGITQSPKYLFRKEGQNVTLSCEQNLNHDAMYWYRQDPGQGLRLIYYSQIVNDFQKGDIAEGYSVSREKKESFPLTVTSAQKNPTAFYLCATRGSGGRETQYFGPGTRLLVL.

The chain links TRBV7-3 to TRBJ2-1, with D perhaps matching TRBD2 (5 bases). The CDR3 runs 17 residues. Trimming left V 5 bases short and J 0 bases short, with 17 bases between. Per germline, CDR1 SGHTA and CDR2 FQGTGA. The CDR3 DNA reads TGTGCCAGCAGCCCCCCCGCCGGGGAGCCCTCCTACAATGAGCAGTTCTTC. Its protein product is CASSPPAGEPSYNEQFF.

The genes are TRBV4-2 and TRBJ1-4; D might be TRBD1 (6 bases). V was shortened by 4 bases and J by 4 bases, with 19 bases between the two germline ends. The length of the CDR3 is 17 residues. Germline V gene data show CDR1 as LGHNA and CDR2 as YNFKEQ. This CDR3 reads CASSRQGPGGYNEKLFF. Written as DNA, the CDR3 is TGTGCCAGCAGCCGGCAGGGGCCGGGTGGGTATAATGAAAAACTGTTTTTT.

The J gene is TRBJ2-7, the V gene TRBV21-1; the D call TRBD1 from the table was never checked on the DNA. TRBV21-1 is listed as a pseudogene. The CDR3 covers 18 residues. CDR3 sequence: CASSKIAKEGAFPYEQYF. CDR3 DNA: TGTGCCAGCAGCAAAATCGCGAAAGAAGGGGCGTTCCCCTACGAGCAGTACTTC.

The chain uses TRBV7-8 and TRBJ1-2, with a tentative D call TRBD1 (6 bases). V was clipped by 1 base and J by 2 bases, with 11 bases between them. The CDR3 has 15 amino acids. Per the germline V gene, CDR1 is SGHVS and CDR2 is FQNEAQ. The CDR3 nucleotides are TGTGCCAGCAGCTTAGGGGGACAATCAAACTATGGCTACACCTTC. Its protein product is CASSLGGQSNYGYTF.

The DNA of the CDR3 is TGTGCCAGCAGTTTTAGCGGGATGAACGGGGGGGCCAACGTCCTGACTTTC. The encoded protein is CASSFSGMNGGANVLTF. The chain has TRBV27 and TRBJ2-6; the match to TRBD2 covers 8 bases. J gave up 4 bases and V 3 bases, and 8 bases lay outside the gene matches. The germline V gene encodes CDR1 MNHEY and CDR2 SMNVEV (reference sequence). The CDR3 contains 17 residues.

This clone was counted once. An end of the junction differs from the germline gene, which may be a read error. The genes are TRBV6-5 and TRBJ1-1, with 9 bases identical to TRBD1. The V gene's germline CDR1 is MNHEY and CDR2 SVGAGI. The CDR3 is made up of 15 amino acids. CDR3 DNA sequence: TGTGCCAGCACTACGGGGGGGACAGGGAACGCTGAAGCTTTCTTT. The encoded protein is CASTTGGTGNAEAFF.

The CDR3 nucleotides are TGCAGTGCTAGTTTTAGGGGGGGAGGAGAGACCCAGTACTTC. As protein: CSASFRGGGETQYF. This chain links TRBV20-1 with TRBJ2-5; possibly TRBD2 for D (7 bases). Germline assignment: CDR1 DFQATT and CDR2 SNEGSKA (reference sequence). The CDR3 is made up of 14 amino acids. The V gene lost 3 bases and the J gene lost 4 bases, with 15 bases spanning the gap.

The genes are TRBV6-5 and TRBJ2-5, with D possibly TRBD2 on 5 matching bases. The CDR3 loop spans 12 amino acids. Per the germline V gene, CDR1 is MNHEY and CDR2 is SVGAGI. The ends were cut back, 6 bases at V and 4 bases at J, with 9 bases in the middle. CDR3 region: CASRDFPETQYF. DNA of the CDR3: TGTGCCAGCAGGGACTTCCCAGAGACCCAGTACTTC.

The chain recombines TRBV27 with TRBJ1-2; unclear D gene. Germline lookup yields CDR1 MNHEY and CDR2 SMNVEV (reference sequence). This CDR3 has 13 amino acids. The germline V and J ends were trimmed by 6 bases and 4 bases, with 12 bases remaining between them. In DNA, the CDR3 is TGTGCCAGCAGCCCCGCGACGGGCTATGGCTACACCTTC. Its protein is CASSPATGYGYTF.

The chain employs TRBV24-1 and TRBJ2-3, with 9 positions matching TRBD2. CDR1 and CDR2 from the germline V gene are KGHDR and SFDVKD. The CDR3 is 18 amino acids. Trimming at V came to 2 bases and at J to 2 bases, leaving 10 bases not matched to a gene. The CDR3 sequence is CATSDSPGAGGITDTQYF. The CDR3, as DNA: TGTGCCACCAGTGATTCCCCGGGAGCGGGGGGTATCACAGATACGCAGTATTTT.

The CDR3 region has the DNA TGTGCCAGCAGTTCAGGATCAAACTACGAGCAGTACTTC. This sequence encodes CASSSGSNYEQYF. This rearrangement joins TRBV27 to TRBJ2-7; D is ambiguous. The CDR3 is 13 amino acids. Germline CDR1 MNHEY, CDR2 SMNVEV (reference sequence). Trimming removed 4 bases from V and 3 bases from J, with 10 bases in between.

The J gene is TRBJ2-7, the V gene TRBV7-9, with 9 nucleotides matching TRBD1. The CDR3 spans 13 residues. Germline trimming cut 5 bases from V and 4 bases from J; bases unmatched to any gene: 3. Germline loops: CDR1 SEHNR, CDR2 FQNEAQ (reference sequence). This CDR3 reads CASSLTGGYEQYF. The DNA for the CDR3 is TGTGCCAGCAGCCTGACAGGGGGTTACGAGCAGTACTTC.